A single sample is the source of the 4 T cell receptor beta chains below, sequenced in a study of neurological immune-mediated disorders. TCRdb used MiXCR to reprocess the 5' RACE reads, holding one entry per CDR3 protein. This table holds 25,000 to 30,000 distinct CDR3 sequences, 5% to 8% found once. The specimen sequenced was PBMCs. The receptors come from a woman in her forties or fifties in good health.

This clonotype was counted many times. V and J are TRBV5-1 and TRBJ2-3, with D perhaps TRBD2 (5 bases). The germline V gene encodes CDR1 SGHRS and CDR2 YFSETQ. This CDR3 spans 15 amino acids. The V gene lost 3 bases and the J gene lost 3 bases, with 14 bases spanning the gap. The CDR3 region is CASSSELGKTDTQYF. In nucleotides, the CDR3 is TGCGCCAGCAGCTCTGAACTAGGGAAGACAGATACGCAGTATTTT. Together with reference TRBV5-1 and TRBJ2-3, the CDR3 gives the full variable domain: KAGVTQTPRYLIKTRGQQVTLSCSPISGHRSVSWYQQTPGQGLQFLFEYFSETQRNKGNFPGRFSGRQFSNSRSEMNVSTLELGDSALYLCASSSELGKTDTQYFGPGTRLTVL.

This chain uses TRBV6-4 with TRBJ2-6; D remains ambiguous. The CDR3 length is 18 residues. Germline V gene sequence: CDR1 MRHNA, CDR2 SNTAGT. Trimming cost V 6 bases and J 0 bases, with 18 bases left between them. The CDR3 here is CASSAHSFLSSGANVLTF. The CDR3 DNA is TGTGCCAGCAGCGCACACTCTTTTTTGAGCTCTGGGGCCAACGTCCTGACTTTC.

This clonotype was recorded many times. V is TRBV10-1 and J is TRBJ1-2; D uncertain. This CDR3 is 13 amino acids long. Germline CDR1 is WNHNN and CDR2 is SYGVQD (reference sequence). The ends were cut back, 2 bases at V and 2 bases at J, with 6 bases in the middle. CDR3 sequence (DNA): TGCGCCAGCAGTGAGGGTGAGAACTATGGCTACACCTTC. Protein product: CASSEGENYGYTF.

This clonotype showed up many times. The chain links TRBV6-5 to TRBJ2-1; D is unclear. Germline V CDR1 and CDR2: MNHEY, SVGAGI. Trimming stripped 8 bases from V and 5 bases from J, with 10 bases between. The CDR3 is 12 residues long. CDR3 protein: CASSATDNEQFF. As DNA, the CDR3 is TGTGCCAGCTCCGCAACGGACAATGAGCAGTTCTTC.